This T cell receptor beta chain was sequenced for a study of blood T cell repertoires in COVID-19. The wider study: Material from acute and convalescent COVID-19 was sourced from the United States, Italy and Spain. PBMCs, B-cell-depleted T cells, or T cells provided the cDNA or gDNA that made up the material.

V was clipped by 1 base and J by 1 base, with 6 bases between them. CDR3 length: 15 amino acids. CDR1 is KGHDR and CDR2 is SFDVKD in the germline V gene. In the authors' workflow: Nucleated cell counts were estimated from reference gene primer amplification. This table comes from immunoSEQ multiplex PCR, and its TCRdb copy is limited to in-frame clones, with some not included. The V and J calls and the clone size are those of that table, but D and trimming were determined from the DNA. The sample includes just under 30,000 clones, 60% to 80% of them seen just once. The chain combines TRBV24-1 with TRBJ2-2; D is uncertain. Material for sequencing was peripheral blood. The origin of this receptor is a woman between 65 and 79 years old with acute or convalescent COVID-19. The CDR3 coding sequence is TGTGCCACCAGTGATTTACGACAGAACACCGGGGAGCTGTTTTTT. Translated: CATSDLRQNTGELFF.